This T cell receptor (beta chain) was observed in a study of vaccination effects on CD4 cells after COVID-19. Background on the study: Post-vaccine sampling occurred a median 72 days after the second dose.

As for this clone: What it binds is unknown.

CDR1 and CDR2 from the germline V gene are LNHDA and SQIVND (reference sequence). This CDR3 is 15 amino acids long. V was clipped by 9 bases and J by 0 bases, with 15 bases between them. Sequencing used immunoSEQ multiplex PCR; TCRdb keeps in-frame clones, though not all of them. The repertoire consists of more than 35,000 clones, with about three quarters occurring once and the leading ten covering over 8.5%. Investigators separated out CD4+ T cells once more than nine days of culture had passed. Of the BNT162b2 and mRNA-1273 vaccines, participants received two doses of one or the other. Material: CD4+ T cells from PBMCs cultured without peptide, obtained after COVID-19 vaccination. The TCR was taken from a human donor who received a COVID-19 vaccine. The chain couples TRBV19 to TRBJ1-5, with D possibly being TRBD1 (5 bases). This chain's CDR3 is CASGTTVHSNQPQHF. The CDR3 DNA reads TGTGCCAGCGGAACGACAGTCCATAGCAATCAGCCCCAGCATTTT.